These 31 T cell receptor beta chains were sequenced from one sample in a study of cytomegalovirus exposure and HLA in healthy donors. Use of 60 Vbeta and 13 Jbeta primers characterized the PCR. Profiled with immunoSEQ multiplex PCR; TCRdb holds only in-frame clones, not every one. Among under 200,000 clones, over 65% were seen once, and the ten largest hold 2.8%. Sequencing was done on a sample of PBMCs. These receptors were taken from a woman in her forties in good health and CMV-seropositive.

This chain links TRBV7-8 with TRBJ2-2; no firm D call. V lost 2 bases, J lost 1 base, and 8 bases lay in between. The CDR3 has 15 amino acids. In germline, CDR1 is SGHVS, CDR2 FQNEAQ. The CDR3 is CASSLIDLNTGELFF. The CDR3 DNA reads as TGTGCCAGCAGCTTAATAGATCTGAACACCGGGGAGCTGTTTTTT.

The chain has TRBV19 and TRBJ1-1; unclear D gene. CDR3 length: 16 amino acids. Between the trimmed V and J ends, which lost 3 bases and 1 base, there was a span of 15 bases. Looked up from germline, CDR1 is LNHDA and CDR2 is SQIVND (reference sequence). The CDR3 sequence is CASSIERGSPNTEAFF. The CDR3, as DNA: TGTGCCAGTAGTATCGAGAGAGGCTCCCCGAACACTGAAGCTTTCTTT.

The J gene is TRBJ2-1, the V gene TRBV10-3; 10 nucleotides match TRBD1. V lost 5 bases and J lost 7; bases outside the gene matches: 8. Germline V gives CDR1 ENHRY, CDR2 SYGVKD. The CDR3 covers 15 residues. The CDR3 reads CAISYRDRGRNEQFF. The DNA for the CDR3 is TGTGCCATCAGTTACCGGGACAGGGGACGTAATGAGCAGTTCTTC.

This clone has a handful of counts. V is TRBV2 and J is TRBJ1-1, with D uncertain. Deletions cut 7 bases from V and 5 bases from J, with 17 bases between. Germline-derived CDR1 and CDR2 are SNHLY and FYNNEI. CDR3 length: 14 amino acids. The CDR3 nucleotides read TGTGCCAGCAAGACCTCAGGCATTCAGACTGAAGCTTTCTTT. Encoded protein: CASKTSGIQTEAFF.

The chain has TRBV25-1 and TRBJ1-1; TRBD1 aligns across 7 bases. The length of the CDR3 is 12 residues. Germline CDR1 and CDR2: MGHDK and SYGVNS. Trimming at V came to 5 bases and at J to 12 bases, leaving 9 bases not matched to a gene. CDR3 DNA sequence: TGTGCCAGCAGTCTTATGACAGGGTCGCCTTTCTTT. It translates to CASSLMTGSPFF.

The V call is TRBV4-2, the J call TRBJ2-1; D may be TRBD2 (6 bases). Germline CDR1 LGHNA, CDR2 YNFKEQ. Trimming took 2 bases from V and 4 from J, leaving 18 bases between them. This CDR3 is 17 amino acids long. CDR3 sequence: CASSQRANLAPYNEQFF. The CDR3 DNA follows: TGTGCCAGCAGCCAAAGGGCTAATCTAGCGCCATACAATGAGCAGTTCTTC.

This clone was seen a handful of times. The CDR3 nucleotides read TGTGCCAGCAGTCACGCGGGACAGGGAACAGATACGCAGTATTTT. As protein: CASSHAGQGTDTQYF. This sequence joins TRBV7-9 and TRBJ2-3; 9 bases are a match to TRBD1. Germline CDR1 is SEHNR and CDR2 is FQNEAQ (reference sequence). J was trimmed by 3 bases and V by 6 bases; bases with no gene match: 7. The CDR3 runs to 15 residues.

This chain joins TRBV7-9 and TRBJ1-1; D is unresolved. The ends were cut back, 1 base at V and 12 bases at J, with 9 bases in the middle. The CDR3 is 11 amino acids. Looked up from germline, CDR1 is SEHNR and CDR2 is FQNEAQ (reference sequence). CDR3 coding DNA: TGTGCCAGCAGCTTAGAAGGGAGCACTTTCTTT. It yields the protein CASSLEGSTFF. The full variable domain, its missing parts supplied by reference TRBV7-9 and TRBJ1-1, is DTGVSQNPRHKITKRGQNVTFRCDPISEHNRLYWYRQTLGQGPEFLTYFQNEAQLEKSRLLSDRFSAERPKGSFSTLEIQRTEQGDSAMYLCASSLEGSTFFGQGTRLTVV.

This clone appeared a few times. This sequence joins TRBV7-9 and TRBJ2-7; TRBD2 agrees at 14 bases. The CDR3 is 18 amino acids. Trimming removed 1 base from V and 3 bases from J; junction bases left unmatched: 8. Germline loops: CDR1 SEHNR, CDR2 FQNEAQ (reference sequence). The CDR3 sequence: CASSLVAWGLAGDYEQYF. The CDR3 DNA is TGTGCCAGCAGCTTAGTCGCCTGGGGACTAGCGGGAGACTACGAGCAGTACTTC.

The rearrangement joins TRBV2 to TRBJ2-7; D is possibly TRBD2 (7 bases). This CDR3 contains 13 residues. Trimming shortened V by 6 bases and J by 6 bases, and 15 bases separated the two germline ends. CDR1 and CDR2 (germline): SNHLY, FYNNEI. The CDR3 loop is CASSPRGGTEQYF. In DNA, the CDR3 is TGTGCCAGCAGCCCTAGGGGGGGCACCGAGCAGTACTTC.

The J gene is TRBJ2-5, the V gene TRBV4-1; a possible D gene is TRBD1 (7 bases). The CDR3 extends over 17 amino acids. Germline assignment: CDR1 MGHRA and CDR2 YSYEKL. Trimming pared 3 bases from V and 6 bases from J, leaving 23 bases between. CDR3 nucleotides: TGCGCCAGCAGCCATCCTACGGGGGACAGAAGCCGCCAGACCCAGTACTTC. Translated: CASSHPTGDRSRQTQYF.

The chain has TRBV14 and TRBJ1-4; a possible D gene is TRBD1 (6 bases). Germline CDR1 reads SGHDN; CDR2 reads FVKESK. The V and J ends lost 1 base and 11 bases respectively, with 17 bases between them. This CDR3 region has 15 residues. The CDR3 loop is CASSQGGTPYGKLFF. The CDR3 DNA reads TGTGCCAGCAGCCAAGGGGGGACACCCTACGGGAAACTGTTTTTT.

This clone was detected only a few times. The chain uses TRBV27 and TRBJ1-1; D is unresolved. V was pared by 5 bases and J by 0 bases, with 13 bases between. Looked up from germline, CDR1 is MNHEY and CDR2 is SMNVEV (reference sequence). The CDR3 totals 15 residues. The CDR3 nucleotides read TGTGCCAGCAGTCTCCGAACTACGGTGAACACTGAAGCTTTCTTT. It specifies CASSLRTTVNTEAFF.

This clone occurred a few times. V gene TRBV28 combines with J gene TRBJ1-5; D perhaps matches TRBD1 (6 bases). The CDR3 has 16 amino acids. Germline V gene data show CDR1 as MDHEN and CDR2 as SYDVKM. Trimming removed 6 bases from V and 0 bases from J, with 15 bases in between. The CDR3 nucleotides are TGTGCCAGCAGGACAGGACCTCTTTATAGCAATCAGCCCCAGCATTTT. This sequence encodes CASRTGPLYSNQPQHF.

V usage is TRBV11-1 and J usage is TRBJ2-1; D is unresolved. Germline V CDR1 and CDR2: SGHAT, FQDESV (reference sequence). V was cut by 4 bases and J by 3 bases, with 16 bases left in between. The CDR3 sequence is 16 residues long. The CDR3 nucleotides read TGTGCCAGCAGCTCCCCTGTTCGGGTTGGCTACAATGAGCAGTTCTTC. Translating gives CASSSPVRVGYNEQFF.

The chain combines TRBV4-1 with TRBJ2-5; 14 positions match TRBD2. The V segment lost 1 base and the J segment 4 bases; nucleotides outside the gene matches: 5. From germline, CDR1 is MGHRA and CDR2 YSYEKL. This CDR3 has 17 amino acids. The CDR3 coding sequence is TGCGCCAGCAGCCAAGGCCGACTAGCGGGGGGGGCAGAGACCCAGTACTTC. It codes for CASSQGRLAGGAETQYF.

The chain employs TRBV13 and TRBJ2-7; weak D call: TRBD1 (6 bases). Germline V gene sequence: CDR1 PRHDT, CDR2 FYEKMQ (reference sequence). The CDR3 has 14 amino acids. Written as DNA, the CDR3 is TGTGCATCCCGGGATTACAGGGCCTCCTACGAGCAGTACTTC. As protein: CASRDYRASYEQYF.

This chain links TRBV5-6 with TRBJ2-5; D is uncertain. From germline, CDR1 is SGHDT and CDR2 YYEEEE. The length of the CDR3 is 13 residues. The ends were cut back, 0 bases at V and 3 bases at J, with 6 bases in the middle. The CDR3 DNA reads TGTGCCAGCAGCTTGGACAGAAAAGAGACCCAGTACTTC. Amino acid sequence: CASSLDRKETQYF. Drawing the rest from reference TRBV5-6 and TRBJ2-5, the complete variable domain is DAGVTQSPTHLIKTRGQQVTLRCSPKSGHDTVSWYQQALGQGPQFIFQYYEEEERQRGNFPDRFSGHQFPNYSSELNVNALLLGDSALYLCASSLDRKETQYFGPGTRLLVL.

The rearrangement joins TRBV5-4 to TRBJ1-4, with 9 nucleotides matching TRBD1. This CDR3 contains 14 residues. Germline trimming cut 4 bases from V and 7 bases from J; bases unmatched to any gene: 5. Germline CDR1 reads SGHNT; CDR2 reads YYREEE (reference sequence). The CDR3 protein is CASSTGQGLEKLFF. In nucleotides, the CDR3 is TGTGCCAGCAGCACGGGACAGGGACTTGAAAAACTGTTTTTT.

V gene TRBV4-2 combines with J gene TRBJ2-1; 10 bases are shared with TRBD2. The ends lost 4 bases at V and 7 bases at J; junction bases unmatched: 4. The CDR3 length is 14 residues. Germline CDR1 reads LGHNA; CDR2 reads YNFKEQ. CDR3 DNA: TGTGCCAGCAGCCGGGGGACTAGCGAGAATGAGCAGTTCTTC. Encoded protein: CASSRGTSENEQFF.

The chain links TRBV6-6 to TRBJ2-5; 7 bases match TRBD2. J gave up 5 bases and V 7 bases, and 7 bases lay outside the gene matches. The CDR3 has 13 residues. Germline V CDR1 and CDR2: MNHNY, SVGAGI (reference sequence). CDR3 sequence (DNA): TGTGCCAGCACCGCTAGCGGTCGGGAGACCCAGTACTTC. It is translated as CASTASGRETQYF.

The rearrangement links TRBV19 to TRBJ2-7; 7 bases agree with TRBD2. Germline values: CDR1 LNHDA, CDR2 SQIVND (reference sequence). The CDR3 consists of 13 residues. The J segment lost 3 bases and the V segment lost 3 bases, leaving 2 bases of the junction unmatched. Written as DNA, the CDR3 is TGTGCCAGTAGTATCCGGGACTACTACGAGCAGTACTTC. Its translation: CASSIRDYYEQYF.

The V and J genes are TRBV19 and TRBJ1-2; D is perhaps TRBD1 (6 bases). The CDR3 has 14 residues. V gave up 3 bases and J gave up 2 bases, with 10 bases separating them. Germline-derived CDR1 and CDR2 are LNHDA and SQIVND (reference sequence). The CDR3 nucleotides read TGTGCCAGTAGTATTGGACAGACCAACTATGGCTACACCTTC. This gives the protein CASSIGQTNYGYTF. The full variable domain, with the rest looked up from reference TRBV19 and TRBJ1-2, is DGGITQSPKYLFRKEGQNVTLSCEQNLNHDAMYWYRQDPGQGLRLIYYSQIVNDFQKGDIAEGYSVSREKKESFPLTVTSAQKNPTAFYLCASSIGQTNYGYTFGSGTRLTVV.

The chain employs TRBV7-8 and TRBJ2-1, with 7 nucleotides matching TRBD2. CDR1 SGHVS and CDR2 FQNEAQ come from the germline V gene. After removal of 0 bases from V and 6 bases from J, the junction contained 8 bases not matched to a gene. This CDR3 spans 16 amino acids. The CDR3 sequence: CASSLALAASGNEQFF. The CDR3 coding sequence is TGTGCCAGCAGCTTAGCGCTAGCGGCCTCGGGCAATGAGCAGTTCTTC.

The V gene is TRBV9, the J gene TRBJ2-1, with D possibly TRBD2 on 5 matching bases. Trimming removed 2 bases at V and 7 bases at J, with 13 bases between. This CDR3 has 14 residues. In germline, CDR1 is SGDLS, CDR2 YYNGEE. CDR3 amino acids: CASSVEGEWNEQFF. As DNA, the CDR3 is TGTGCCAGCAGCGTTGAGGGAGAGTGGAATGAGCAGTTCTTC.

The chain couples TRBV27 to TRBJ2-2; 11 bases are shared with TRBD2. Germline CDR1 and CDR2: MNHEY and SMNVEV (reference sequence). V lost 8 bases to trimming and J lost 2 bases; unmatched junction nucleotides: 10. The CDR3 runs to 17 residues. CDR3 protein: CASGSLLAGVNTGELFF. CDR3 nucleotides: TGTGCCAGCGGTAGTTTACTAGCGGGAGTTAACACCGGGGAGCTGTTTTTT.

The table lists this clone with a few counts. At one boundary the junction diverges from the germline segment, which might be a read error. The chain carries TRBV18 and TRBJ1-5, with 9 bases matching TRBD1. The germline gives CDR1 KGHSH, CDR2 LQKENI. The CDR3 spans 16 residues. DNA for the CDR3: TGTGCCAGCTCATCCGGGACAGGGTTGGGCAATCAGCCCCAGAATTTT. Its protein product is CASSSGTGLGNQPQNF.

The CDR3 region has the DNA TGTGCCAGCAGCCAAGGCGGGCAGGGGACAAACACTGAAGCTTTCTTT. It specifies CASSQGGQGTNTEAFF. The chain recombines TRBV5-8 with TRBJ1-1; possibly TRBD1 for D (6 bases). The length of the CDR3 is 16 residues. The V end was cut by 4 bases, the J end by 2 bases, with 18 bases between. CDR1 SGHTS and CDR2 YDEGEE come from the germline V gene.

The rearrangement links TRBV6-6 to TRBJ1-5; D is ambiguous. Germline V gene data show CDR1 as MNHNY and CDR2 as SVGAGI (reference sequence). This CDR3 spans 11 amino acids. V lost 4 bases and J 7 bases, leaving 5 bases between the germline ends. The CDR3 loop is CASSSGQPQHF. Here the CDR3 DNA reads TGTGCCAGCAGTTCAGGACAGCCCCAGCATTTT.

The genes are TRBV7-2 and TRBJ2-5, with D hard to call. This CDR3 spans 14 amino acids. CDR1 is SGHTA and CDR2 is FQGNSA in the germline V gene. V lost 2 bases, J lost 1 base, and 8 bases lay in between. The CDR3 coding sequence is TGTGCCAGCAGCTTACACAGCCCCCAAGAGACCCAGTACTTC. This encodes CASSLHSPQETQYF.

There are a few counts of this clone. The J gene is TRBJ1-1, the V gene TRBV20-1; D call uncertain. V lost 4 bases to trimming and J lost 5 bases, with 8 bases between them. CDR3 length: 11 residues. From germline, CDR1 is DFQATT and CDR2 SNEGSKA (reference sequence). The chain's CDR3 is CSATSRTEAFF. The CDR3 nucleotides are TGCAGTGCTACCTCTCGTACTGAAGCTTTCTTT.